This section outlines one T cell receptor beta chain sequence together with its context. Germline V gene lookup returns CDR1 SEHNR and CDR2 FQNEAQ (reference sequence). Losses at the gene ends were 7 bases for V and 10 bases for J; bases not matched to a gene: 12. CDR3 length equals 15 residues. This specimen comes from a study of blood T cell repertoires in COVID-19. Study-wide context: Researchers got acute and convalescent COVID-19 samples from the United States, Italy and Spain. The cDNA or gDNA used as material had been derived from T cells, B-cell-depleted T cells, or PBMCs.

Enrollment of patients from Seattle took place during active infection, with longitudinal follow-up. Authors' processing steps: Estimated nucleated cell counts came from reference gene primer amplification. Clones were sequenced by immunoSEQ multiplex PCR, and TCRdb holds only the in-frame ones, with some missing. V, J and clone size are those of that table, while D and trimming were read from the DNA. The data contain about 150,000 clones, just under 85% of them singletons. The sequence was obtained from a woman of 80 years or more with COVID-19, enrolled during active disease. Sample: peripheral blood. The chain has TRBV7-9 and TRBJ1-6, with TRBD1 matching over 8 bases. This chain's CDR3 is CASIRSQGGPSPLHF. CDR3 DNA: TGTGCCAGCATCCGTTCACAGGGGGGCCCATCACCCCTCCACTTT.